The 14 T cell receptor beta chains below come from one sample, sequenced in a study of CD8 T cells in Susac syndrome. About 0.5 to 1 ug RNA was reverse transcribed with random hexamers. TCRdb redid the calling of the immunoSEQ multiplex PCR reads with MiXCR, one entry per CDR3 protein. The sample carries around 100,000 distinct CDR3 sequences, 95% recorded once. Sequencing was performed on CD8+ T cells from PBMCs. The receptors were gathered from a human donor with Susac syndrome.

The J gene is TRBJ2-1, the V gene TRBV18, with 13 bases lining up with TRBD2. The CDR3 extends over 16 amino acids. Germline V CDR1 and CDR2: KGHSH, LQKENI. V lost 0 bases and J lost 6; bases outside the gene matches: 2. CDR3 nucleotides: TGTGCCAGCTCACCACCGGGACTAGCGGGACTCAATGAGCAGTTCTTC. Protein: CASSPPGLAGLNEQFF.

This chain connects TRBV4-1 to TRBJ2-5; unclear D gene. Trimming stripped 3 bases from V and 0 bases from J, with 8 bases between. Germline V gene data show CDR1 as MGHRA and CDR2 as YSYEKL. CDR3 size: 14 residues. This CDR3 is CASSQHTYQETQYF. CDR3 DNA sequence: TGCGCCAGCAGCCAGCACACGTACCAAGAGACCCAGTACTTC.

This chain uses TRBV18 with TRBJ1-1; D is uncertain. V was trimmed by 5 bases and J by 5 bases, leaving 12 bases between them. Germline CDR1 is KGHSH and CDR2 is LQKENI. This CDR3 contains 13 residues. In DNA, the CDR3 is TGTGCCAGCTCATTCGGACCCTCGACTGAAGCTTTCTTT. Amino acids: CASSFGPSTEAFF.

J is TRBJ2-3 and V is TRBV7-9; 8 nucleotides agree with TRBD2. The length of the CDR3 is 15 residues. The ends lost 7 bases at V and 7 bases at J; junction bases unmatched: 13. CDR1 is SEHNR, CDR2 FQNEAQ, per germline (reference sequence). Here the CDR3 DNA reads TGTGCCAGCAACCCCCCGGGACTAGGCGAGAATACGCAGTATTTT. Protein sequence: CASNPPGLGENTQYF.

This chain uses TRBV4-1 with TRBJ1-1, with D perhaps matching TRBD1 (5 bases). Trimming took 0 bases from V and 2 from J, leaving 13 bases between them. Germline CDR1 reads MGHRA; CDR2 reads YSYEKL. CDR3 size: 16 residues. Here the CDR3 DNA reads TGCGCCAGCAGCCAAGATCGGGGACGGAGTAACACTGAAGCTTTCTTT. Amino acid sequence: CASSQDRGRSNTEAFF.

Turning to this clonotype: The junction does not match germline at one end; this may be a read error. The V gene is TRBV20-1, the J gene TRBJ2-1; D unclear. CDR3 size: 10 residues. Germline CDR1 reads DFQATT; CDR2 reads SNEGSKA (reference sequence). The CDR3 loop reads CSAWGNEQFF. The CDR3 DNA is TGCAGTGCTTGGGGTAATGAACAGTTCTTC.

The CDR3 coding sequence is TGTGCCAGCTCACCAGTCGGGGCATCGGATGAGCAGTTCTTC. This encodes CASSPVGASDEQFF. This chain uses TRBV18 with TRBJ2-1; D could derive from TRBD1 or TRBD2 (5 bases each). CDR1 and CDR2 (germline): KGHSH, LQKENI. With 2 bases removed from V and 8 bases from J, the gap between germline ends came to 13 bases. The length of the CDR3 is 14 residues.

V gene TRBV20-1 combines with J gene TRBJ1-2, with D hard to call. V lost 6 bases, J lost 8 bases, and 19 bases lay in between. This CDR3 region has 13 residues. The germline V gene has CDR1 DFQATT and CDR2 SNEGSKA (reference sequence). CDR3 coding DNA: TGCAGTGCCCCCGAAGCGGTGGCCGGCGGCTACACCTTC. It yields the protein CSAPEAVAGGYTF.

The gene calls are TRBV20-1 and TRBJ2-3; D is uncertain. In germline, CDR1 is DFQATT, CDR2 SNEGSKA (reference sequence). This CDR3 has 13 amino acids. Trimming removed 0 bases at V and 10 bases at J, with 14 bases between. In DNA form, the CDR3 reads TGCAGTGCTAGAGATCCTAGTGCCCCTTCGCAGTATTTT. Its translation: CSARDPSAPSQYF.

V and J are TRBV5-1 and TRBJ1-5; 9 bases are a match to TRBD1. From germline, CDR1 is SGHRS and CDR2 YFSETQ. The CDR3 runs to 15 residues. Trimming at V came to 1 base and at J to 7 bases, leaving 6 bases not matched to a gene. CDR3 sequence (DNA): TGCGCCAGCAGCTTGACAGGGGGCGGGGAGCAGCCCCAGCATTTT. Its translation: CASSLTGGGEQPQHF.

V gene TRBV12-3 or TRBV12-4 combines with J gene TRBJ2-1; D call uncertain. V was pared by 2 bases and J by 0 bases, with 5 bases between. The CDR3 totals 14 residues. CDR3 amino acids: CASSLTTSYNEQFF. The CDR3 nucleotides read TGTGCCAGCAGTTTAACGACCTCCTACAATGAGCAGTTCTTC.

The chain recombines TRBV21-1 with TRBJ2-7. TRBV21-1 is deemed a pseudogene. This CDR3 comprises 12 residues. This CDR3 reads CATPQTGYEQYF. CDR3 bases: TGTGCCACCCCACAGACCGGCTACGAGCAGTACTTC.

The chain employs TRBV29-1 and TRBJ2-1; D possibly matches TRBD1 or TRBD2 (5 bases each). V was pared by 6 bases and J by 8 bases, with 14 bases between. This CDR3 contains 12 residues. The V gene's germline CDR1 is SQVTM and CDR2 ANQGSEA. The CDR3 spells CSVERGPYEQFF. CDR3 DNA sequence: TGCAGCGTCGAGAGGGGACCTTATGAGCAGTTCTTC.

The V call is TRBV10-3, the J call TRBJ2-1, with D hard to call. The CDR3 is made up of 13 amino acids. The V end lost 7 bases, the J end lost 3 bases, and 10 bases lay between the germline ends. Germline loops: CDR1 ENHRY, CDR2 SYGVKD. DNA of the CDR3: TGTGCCATCACGGGTGAGATCTACAATGAGCAGTTCTTC. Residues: CAITGEIYNEQFF.